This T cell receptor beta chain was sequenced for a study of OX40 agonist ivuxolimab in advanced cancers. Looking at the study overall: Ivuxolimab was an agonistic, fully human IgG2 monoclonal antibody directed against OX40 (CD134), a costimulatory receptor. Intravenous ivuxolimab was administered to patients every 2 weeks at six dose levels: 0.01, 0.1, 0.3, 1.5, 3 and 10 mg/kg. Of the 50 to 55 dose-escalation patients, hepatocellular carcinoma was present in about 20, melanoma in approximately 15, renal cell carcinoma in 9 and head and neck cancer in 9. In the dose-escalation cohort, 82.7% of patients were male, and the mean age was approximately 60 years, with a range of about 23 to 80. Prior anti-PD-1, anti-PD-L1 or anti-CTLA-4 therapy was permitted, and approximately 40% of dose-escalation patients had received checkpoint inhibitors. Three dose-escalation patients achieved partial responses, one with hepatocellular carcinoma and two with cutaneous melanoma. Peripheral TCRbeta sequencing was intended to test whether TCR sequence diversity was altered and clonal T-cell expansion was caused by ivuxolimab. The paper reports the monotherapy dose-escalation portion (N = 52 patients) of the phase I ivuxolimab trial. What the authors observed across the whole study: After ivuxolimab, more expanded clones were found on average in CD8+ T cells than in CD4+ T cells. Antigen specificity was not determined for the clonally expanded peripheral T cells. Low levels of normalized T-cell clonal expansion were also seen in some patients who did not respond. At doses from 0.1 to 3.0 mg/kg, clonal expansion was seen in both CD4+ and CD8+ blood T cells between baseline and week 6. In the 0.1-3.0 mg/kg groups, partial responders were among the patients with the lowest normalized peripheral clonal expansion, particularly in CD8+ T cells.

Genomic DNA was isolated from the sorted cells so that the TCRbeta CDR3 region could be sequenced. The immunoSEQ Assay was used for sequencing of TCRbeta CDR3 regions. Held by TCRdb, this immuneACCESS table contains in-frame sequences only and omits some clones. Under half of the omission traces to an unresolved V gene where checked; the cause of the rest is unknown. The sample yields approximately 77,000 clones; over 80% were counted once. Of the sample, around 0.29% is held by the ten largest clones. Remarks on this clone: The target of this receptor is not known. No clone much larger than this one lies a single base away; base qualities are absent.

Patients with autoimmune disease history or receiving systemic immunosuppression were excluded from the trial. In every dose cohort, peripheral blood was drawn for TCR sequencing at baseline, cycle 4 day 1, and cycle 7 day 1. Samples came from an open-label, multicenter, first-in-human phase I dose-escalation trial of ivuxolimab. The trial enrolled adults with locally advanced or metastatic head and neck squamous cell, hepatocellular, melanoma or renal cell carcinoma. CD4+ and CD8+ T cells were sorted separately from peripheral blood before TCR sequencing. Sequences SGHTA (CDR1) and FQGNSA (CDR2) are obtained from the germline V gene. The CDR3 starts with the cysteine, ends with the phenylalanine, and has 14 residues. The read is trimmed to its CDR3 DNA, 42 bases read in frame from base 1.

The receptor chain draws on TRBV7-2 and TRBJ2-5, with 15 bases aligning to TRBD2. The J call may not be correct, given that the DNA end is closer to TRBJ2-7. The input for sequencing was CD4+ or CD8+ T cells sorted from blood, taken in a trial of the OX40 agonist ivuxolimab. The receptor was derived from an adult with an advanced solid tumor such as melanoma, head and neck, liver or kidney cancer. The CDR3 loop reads CASSTGLAGGEQYF. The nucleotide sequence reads TGTGCCAGCAGCACGGGACTAGCGGGAGGCGAGCAGTACTTC.